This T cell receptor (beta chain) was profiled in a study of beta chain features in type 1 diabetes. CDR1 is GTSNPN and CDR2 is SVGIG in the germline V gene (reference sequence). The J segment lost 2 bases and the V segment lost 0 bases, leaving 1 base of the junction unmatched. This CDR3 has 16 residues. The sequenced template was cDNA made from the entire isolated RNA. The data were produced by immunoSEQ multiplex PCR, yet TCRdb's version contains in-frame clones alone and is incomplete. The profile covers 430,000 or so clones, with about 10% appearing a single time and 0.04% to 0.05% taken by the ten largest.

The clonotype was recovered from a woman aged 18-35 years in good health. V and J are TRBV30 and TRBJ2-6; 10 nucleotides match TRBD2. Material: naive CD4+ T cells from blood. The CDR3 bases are TGTGCCTGGAGTGTGGGACTAGCGACTGGGGCCAACGTCCTGACTTTC. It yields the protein CAWSVGLATGANVLTF.